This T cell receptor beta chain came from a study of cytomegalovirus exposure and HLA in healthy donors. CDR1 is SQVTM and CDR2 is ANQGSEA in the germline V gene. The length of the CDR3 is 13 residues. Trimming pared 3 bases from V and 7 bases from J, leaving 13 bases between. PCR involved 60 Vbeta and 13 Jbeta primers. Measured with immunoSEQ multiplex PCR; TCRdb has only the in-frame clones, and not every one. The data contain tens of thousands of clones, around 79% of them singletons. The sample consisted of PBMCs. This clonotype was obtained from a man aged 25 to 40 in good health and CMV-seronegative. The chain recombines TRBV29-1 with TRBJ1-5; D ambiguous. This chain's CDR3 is CSVEITKHQPQHF. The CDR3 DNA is TGCAGCGTTGAGATTACTAAGCACCAGCCCCAGCATTTT.